A single TCR beta chain is shown here with its context. These data come from a study of cytomegalovirus exposure and HLA in healthy donors. The PCR was carried out with 60 Vbeta primers and 13 Jbeta primers. Sequenced by immunoSEQ multiplex PCR; TCRdb stores in-frame clones only, minus some. The sample lists about 150,000 clones; 55% to 70% were seen once. The junction had 7 bases not matched to a gene; V was cut back by 1 base and J by 5 bases. The CDR3 spans 17 residues. Germline loops: CDR1 SEHNR, CDR2 FQNEAQ (reference sequence). J is TRBJ2-5 and V is TRBV7-9, with 13 bases identical to TRBD2. Sequencing was done on a sample of PBMCs. This receptor was obtained from a woman aged 60 to 75 in good health and CMV-seropositive. The DNA for the CDR3 is TGTGCCAGCAGCTTAGAACGGACTAGCGGGAGAGAGGAGACCCAGTACTTC. Translating gives CASSLERTSGREETQYF.